These 14 T cell receptor beta chains were sequenced from one sample in a study of technical replicates of blood from several donors. TCRdb's copy holds only in-frame clones and misses some; the assay was immunoSEQ multiplex PCR. The data contain some 81,000 clones, roughly nine tenths of them singletons. Sequencing input: T cells isolated from PBMCs. The origin of the receptors is a human donor in good health.

V and J are TRBV5-1 and TRBJ2-1; TRBD1 matches at 8 bases. The CDR3 has 12 residues. Unmatched junction bases numbered 5, after V lost 5 bases and J lost 10 bases. The germline V gene has CDR1 SGHRS and CDR2 YFSETQ. The CDR3 nucleotides read TGCGCCAGCAGACGACAGGGGCCCGAGCAGTTCTTC. Encoded protein: CASRRQGPEQFF. The full variable domain, rest sourced from reference TRBV5-1 and TRBJ2-1, is KAGVTQTPRYLIKTRGQQVTLSCSPISGHRSVSWYQQTPGQGLQFLFEYFSETQRNKGNFPGRFSGRQFSNSRSEMNVSTLELGDSALYLCASRRQGPEQFFGPGTRLTVL.

The chain couples TRBV30 to TRBJ2-3, with TRBD2 matching 7 bases. Germline V CDR1 and CDR2: GTSNPN, SVGIG (reference sequence). The CDR3 runs 14 residues. J lost 0 bases, V lost 2 bases, and 2 bases had no gene match. CDR3 nucleotides: TGTGCCTGGAGTTGGGAGGGGAGCACAGATACGCAGTATTTT. This gives the protein CAWSWEGSTDTQYF.

This chain uses TRBV28 with TRBJ1-2; D remains ambiguous. The V and J ends lost 7 bases and 0 bases respectively, with 18 bases between them. Germline V gives CDR1 MDHEN, CDR2 SYDVKM. The CDR3 has 16 amino acids. The DNA for the CDR3 is TGTGCCAGCACCCTCTTCCAGTATCCAGCTAACTATGGCTACACCTTC. It specifies CASTLFQYPANYGYTF.

The chain combines TRBV2 with TRBJ2-1; 8 positions match TRBD2. After removal of 6 bases from V and 3 bases from J, the junction contained 4 bases not matched to a gene. From germline, CDR1 is SNHLY and CDR2 FYNNEI. The CDR3 is 14 residues long. The CDR3 nucleotides read TGTGCCAGCAGGCGGGGGGCCCTCTACAATGAGCAGTTCTTC. Its translation: CASRRGALYNEQFF.

The rearrangement links TRBV2 to TRBJ2-1; D is uncertain. This CDR3 comprises 11 residues. The germline V gene has CDR1 SNHLY and CDR2 FYNNEI. The CDR3, as DNA: TGTGCAATGAGCTCCTACAATGAGCAGTTCTTC. Translated, it gives CAMSSYNEQFF.

The rearrangement joins TRBV28 to TRBJ2-6; D unresolved. The ends were cut back, 4 bases at V and 0 bases at J, with 13 bases in the middle. The length of the CDR3 is 17 residues. The germline V gene has CDR1 MDHEN and CDR2 SYDVKM. CDR3 loop: CASSSSYLGSGANVLTF. As DNA, the CDR3 is TGTGCCAGCAGTTCCTCTTACCTCGGCTCTGGGGCCAACGTCCTGACTTTC.

This clone was observed once. The rearrangement links TRBV5-6 to TRBJ2-1; 7 bases agree with TRBD2. Germline CDR1 is SGHDT and CDR2 is YYEEEE. The junction had 6 bases not matched to a gene; V was cut back by 4 bases and J by 2 bases. The CDR3 totals 15 residues. Here the CDR3 reads CASSEHGLAYNEQFF. The CDR3 DNA reads as TGTGCCAGCAGCGAGCACGGACTAGCCTACAATGAGCAGTTCTTC.

In its sample, this clone was seen a few times. J is TRBJ1-2 and V is TRBV28; TRBD1 aligns across 8 bases. CDR1 and CDR2 from the germline V gene are MDHEN and SYDVKM. After removal of 6 bases from V and 4 bases from J, the junction contained 13 bases not matched to a gene. This CDR3 comprises 16 residues. CDR3 sequence reads: CASSVFDRGLGYGYTF. As DNA, the CDR3 is TGTGCCAGCAGCGTCTTCGACAGGGGCCTCGGCTATGGCTACACCTTC.

In regard to this clone: Its ends do not fully match the called genes, so a read error is possible. The gene calls are TRBV25-1 and TRBJ2-7; tentatively, D is TRBD1 (8 bases). CDR1 is MGHDK and CDR2 is SYGVNS in the germline V gene. There are 15 residues in the CDR3. Here the CDR3 DNA reads TGTGCCAGCAGTGCGACAGGGGAGGGGTTCTACGGGCAGTACTTC. Its protein is CASSATGEGFYGQYF.

This chain uses TRBV7-6 with TRBJ1-1; tentative D call: TRBD1 (6 bases). V dropped 1 base and J dropped 3 bases, with 21 bases sitting between them. The V gene's germline CDR1 is SGHVS and CDR2 FNYEAQ. The CDR3 sequence is 18 residues long. The CDR3 protein is CASSLGRSGTSADTEAFF. In DNA form, the CDR3 reads TGTGCCAGCAGCTTAGGGCGTTCAGGGACATCCGCGGACACTGAAGCTTTCTTT.

This sequence joins TRBV7-6 and TRBJ2-5, with TRBD1 as a possible D gene (6 bases). The V end was cut by 1 base, the J end by 2 bases, with 11 bases between. Per the germline V gene, CDR1 is SGHVS and CDR2 is FNYEAQ. The CDR3 has 15 amino acids. This CDR3 reads CASSLDPGAQETQYF. As DNA, the CDR3 is TGTGCCAGCAGCTTAGATCCAGGGGCTCAAGAGACCCAGTACTTC.

This clone appeared a single time. The rearrangement joins TRBV5-1 to TRBJ2-5; 8 bases are a match to TRBD1. Per the germline V gene, CDR1 is SGHRS and CDR2 is YFSETQ. Losses at the gene ends were 4 bases for V and 1 base for J; bases not matched to a gene: 6. This CDR3 is 15 amino acids long. The CDR3 spells CASSHAGGIQETQYF. CDR3 nucleotide sequence: TGCGCCAGCAGCCATGCAGGGGGCATCCAAGAGACCCAGTACTTC.

This rearrangement joins TRBV5-3 to TRBJ2-1; TRBD2 matches at 8 bases. TRBV5-3 is flagged as an ORF with uncertain function. The CDR3 extends over 22 amino acids. The V gene end was trimmed by 0 bases and the J gene end by 0 bases; junction bases not matched to a gene: 20. Here the CDR3 reads CARSLESHPGLVPSGSYNEQFF. CDR3 in DNA: TGTGCCAGAAGCTTGGAGTCTCACCCGGGACTAGTCCCTTCGGGCTCCTACAATGAGCAGTTCTTC.

The chain recombines TRBV11-3 with TRBJ2-1; no reliable D call. The germline gives CDR1 SGHNT, CDR2 YENEEA. The CDR3 sequence is 12 residues long. V was shortened by 5 bases and J by 7 bases, with 9 bases between the two germline ends. The CDR3 DNA reads as TGTGCCAGCAGCCCTACCCGAAATGAGCAGTTCTTC. Protein sequence: CASSPTRNEQFF.